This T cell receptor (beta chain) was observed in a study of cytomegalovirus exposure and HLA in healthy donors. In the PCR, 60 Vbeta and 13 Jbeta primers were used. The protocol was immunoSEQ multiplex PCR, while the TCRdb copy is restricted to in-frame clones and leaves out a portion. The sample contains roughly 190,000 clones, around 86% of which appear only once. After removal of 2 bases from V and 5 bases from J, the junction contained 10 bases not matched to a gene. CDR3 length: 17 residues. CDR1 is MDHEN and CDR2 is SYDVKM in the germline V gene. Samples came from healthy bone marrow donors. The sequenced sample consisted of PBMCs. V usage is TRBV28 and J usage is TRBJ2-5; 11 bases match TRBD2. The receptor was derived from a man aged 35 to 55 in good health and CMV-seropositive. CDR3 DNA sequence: TGTGCCAGCAGTTTACTAATAGCGGGGGGGCCGACGGAGACCCAGTACTTC. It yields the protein CASSLLIAGGPTETQYF.